The present T cell receptor (delta chain) was sequenced within a study of Vδ1+ human thymocytes. General observations from the study: Highly polyclonal TRG and TRD repertoires with Gaussian CDR3 length distributions appeared in thymus. Thymic delta-chain repertoires held 15% to 20% Vdelta2 sequences and few Vdelta3, despite high sort purity.

Sequences come from RNA converted to cDNA by reverse transcription. The CDR3 regions were amplified by multiplex PCR from V-gene primers to a constant-region primer. With CATT, TCRdb re-called clones from the multiplex PCR reads. Altogether fewer than 25,000 delta-chain clones are present, approximately 8.8% being singletons, with the ten largest covering about 0.9%. Notes on this clone: Its cognate antigen is unknown.

CDR1 is TSWWSYY, CDR2 QGS, per germline. Trimming removed 3 bases from V and 0 bases from J; junction bases left unmatched: 13. The CDR3 is 19 residues long. Sequenced material: Vdelta1+ gamma-delta thymocytes from the thymus. Sample subset: FACS-sorted CD3+ TCRalphabeta- TCRVdelta1+ TCRVdelta2- thymocytes. The chain couples TRDV1 to TRDJ1; 10 bases line up with TRDD3. The clonotype originates from a child younger than two who had congenital heart surgery. The CDR3 DNA reads TGTGCTCTTGGGGAGTTTTCCCGTACTGGGGGATTGGACACCGATAAACTCATCTTT. This translates into CALGEFSRTGGLDTDKLIF.